These T cell receptor beta chains were read from a single sample in a study of T cell repertoires in cytomegalovirus infection. One entry per CDR3 protein, called by TCRdb with MiXCR from the reads. The sample includes a few hundred thousand distinct CDR3 sequences, more than 8% of them seen just once. The material sequenced was PBMCs. These receptors all come from a human donor in good health (CMV status not recorded). Some clones in this sample may be carry-over from other donors' samples. Both conserved end residues are part of each CDR3. D genes are given only for firm matches. Clone size is given for some rows only: seen once, a few or many times, or a class if the clone is expanded.

V gene,clone size,D gene,J gene,CDR3 DNA,CDR3 protein
TRBV12-3/TRBV12-4,many,NA,TRBJ1-1,TGTGCCAGCAGTTTAAGGCTGCGGCTCGCTGAAGCTTTCTTT,CASSLRLRLAEAFF
TRBV7-6,many,TRBD2,TRBJ2-3,TGTGCCAGCAGCCCCTGGACTAGCGGGTCCGATACGCAGTATTTT,CASSPWTSGSDTQYF
TRBV7-2,NA,NA,TRBJ1-1,TGTGCCAGCAGCTTAGTGGGAACTAAAGCTTTCTTT,CASSLVGTKAFF
TRBV4-1,few,TRBD2,TRBJ2-1,TGCGCCAGCAGCCAAGATGAGAGCGGGGACTACAATGAGCAGTTCTTC,CASSQDESGDYNEQFF
TRBV7-9,many,NA,TRBJ2-4,TGTGCCAGCAGCACAGAGGACAGTAGCGGCCGAATAGCCAAAAACATTCAGTACTTC,CASSTEDSSGRIAKNIQYF
TRBV5-1,few,NA,TRBJ2-1,TGCGCCAGCAGCTTACAGGCAGACAATGAGCAGTTCTTC,CASSLQADNEQFF
TRBV7-3,few,NA,TRBJ2-3,TGTGCCAGCAGCCGCGCCCCGGTCACAGATACGCAGTATTTT,CASSRAPVTDTQYF
TRBV7-2,few,TRBD1,TRBJ1-3,TGTGCCAGCAGCACCCCGGAACAGGGGGCCTATTCAAACACCATATATTTT,CASSTPEQGAYSNTIYF
TRBV7-2,few,NA,TRBJ2-1,TGTGCCAGCAGCTTAGAGGGACGCGTTATGGAGCAGTTCTTC,CASSLEGRVMEQFF
TRBV2,many,NA,TRBJ2-1,TGTGCCACCCGACCAGGGGGCGGGAGAGGAGAGCAGTTCTTC,CATRPGGGRGEQFF
TRBV28,many,NA,TRBJ2-5,TGTGCCAGCAGTCCCCCGCCGGGAGAGACCCAGTACTTC,CASSPPPGETQYF
TRBV30,few,NA,TRBJ1-3,TGTGCCTGGAGTAACTCTGGAAACACCATATATTTT,CAWSNSGNTIYF
TRBV18,NA,NA,TRBJ1-5,TGTGCCAGCTCACAACAGGGCACATATAGCAATCAGCCCCAGCATTTT,CASSQQGTYSNQPQHF
TRBV27,few,NA,TRBJ2-6,TGTGCCAGCAGTTTATCGAGAGGAACTGGGGCCAACGTCCTGACTTTC,CASSLSRGTGANVLTF
TRBV7-8,many,NA,TRBJ2-7,TGTGCCAGCAGCTTAGACCGCTCCTACGAGCAGTACTTC,CASSLDRSYEQYF
TRBV5-1,NA,TRBD1,TRBJ2-5,TGCGCCAGCAGCCGTGGACAGGGAATAGCCAGGGACCAAGAGACCCAGTACTTC,CASSRGQGIARDQETQYF
TRBV18,NA,NA,TRBJ2-1,TGTGCCAGCTCACCACCGATAGCCCTTTACAATGAGCAGTTCTTC,CASSPPIALYNEQFF
TRBV5-3,few,TRBD2,TRBJ2-1,TGTGCCAGCAGCTCCGGGACTAGCGGGAGGGGTGATGAGCAGTTCTTC,CASSSGTSGRGDEQFF
TRBV4-3,few,NA,TRBJ1-1,TGCGCCAGCAGCCAACTACGAGGGACGAACACTGAAGCTTTCTTT,CASSQLRGTNTEAFF
TRBV7-2,NA,NA,TRBJ2-5,TGTGCCAGCAGCTTGGCCGGACTCAGCCAAGAGACCCAGTACTTC,CASSLAGLSQETQYF
TRBV7-2,many,TRBD2,TRBJ2-2,TGTGCCAGCAGCTTGTTGACGGGAGGGCCCGCCGGGGAGCTGTTTTTT,CASSLLTGGPAGELFF
TRBV10-2,NA,NA,TRBJ2-5,TGCGCCACCGTCCGTGGGGCCCACTCTGGAGAGACCCAGTACTTC,CATVRGAHSGETQYF
TRBV12-3/TRBV12-4,NA,NA,TRBJ1-4,TGTGCCAGCAGTTTGTTCAGGGGTGAAAAACTGTTTTTT,CASSLFRGEKLFF
TRBV6-6,NA,NA,TRBJ2-2,TGTGCCAGCAGTTACAGGGGAGACACCGGGGAGCTGTTTTTT,CASSYRGDTGELFF
TRBV5-6,few,TRBD1,TRBJ2-3,TGTGCCAGCAGCTGGGGGGACAGGGTTACAGATACGCAGTATTTT,CASSWGDRVTDTQYF
TRBV19,NA,NA,TRBJ1-5,TGTGCCAGTAGTATCCGAGACAATCAGCCCCAGCATTTT,CASSIRDNQPQHF
TRBV7-2,NA,TRBD2,TRBJ2-5,TGTGCCAGCAGCTTAGAACTAGCGGGGGGCGGGCGGGAGACCCAGTACTTC,CASSLELAGGGRETQYF
TRBV29-1,NA,NA,TRBJ2-5,TGCAGCGTTGAAGATCGGGGGAAGACCCAGTACTTC,CSVEDRGKTQYF
TRBV7-2,NA,TRBD2,TRBJ2-3,TGTGCCAGCAGCTCTAGCGGGGGGACCACAGATACGCAGTATTTT,CASSSSGGTTDTQYF
TRBV28,few,NA,TRBJ1-4,TGTGCCAGCAGCCCCCCCGACGAAAAACTGTTTTTT,CASSPPDEKLFF
TRBV12-3/TRBV12-4,NA,TRBD1,TRBJ1-1,TGTGCCAGCAGTTTGACGGACAGGGGAACTGAAGCTTTCTTT,CASSLTDRGTEAFF
TRBV7-2,NA,TRBD1,TRBJ2-2,TGTGCCAGCAGCTGGCAGGGGGCCTACACCGGGGAGCTGTTTTTT,CASSWQGAYTGELFF
TRBV7-2,many,NA,TRBJ2-1,TGTGCCAGCAAAGGTGGCGGGGTGAGCTCCTACAATGAGCAGTTCTTC,CASKGGGVSSYNEQFF
TRBV7-2,many,TRBD1,TRBJ2-7,TGTGCCAGCTCACAGGGGGCAAGGTACGAGCAGTACTTC,CASSQGARYEQYF
TRBV7-2,many,TRBD1,TRBJ2-3,TGTGCCAGCAGCTTAGTTGGGACAGGGCTCCGTGATACGCAGTATTTT,CASSLVGTGLRDTQYF
TRBV12-3/TRBV12-4,NA,NA,TRBJ1-1,TGTGCCAGCAGTGGACTCGTGAACACTGAAGCTTTCTTT,CASSGLVNTEAFF
TRBV20-1,NA,NA,TRBJ2-3,TGCAGTGCTAACAAGCCCCTGGCTAGCACAGATACGCAGTATTTT,CSANKPLASTDTQYF
TRBV20-1,NA,NA,TRBJ1-4,TGCAGTGTTAGTAGCAGAGAAAAACTGTTTTTT,CSVSSREKLFF
TRBV4-2,many,NA,TRBJ2-2,TGTGCCAGCAGCCGTTCATTCGGGGTCGGCGGGGAGCTGTTTTTT,CASSRSFGVGGELFF
TRBV5-1,few,NA,TRBJ2-1,TGCGCCAGCAGCTTGGTAGGGGGGCCGGACGAGCAGTTCTTC,CASSLVGGPDEQFF
TRBV7-9,many,NA,TRBJ1-3,TGTGCCACCGAGGTGTCCCACGCTCGGGACACCATATATTTT,CATEVSHARDTIYF
TRBV10-2,many,NA,TRBJ1-3,TGCGCCAGCCGAATGAGTTTCGTCTACCCGGCTGTGGACACCATATATTTT,CASRMSFVYPAVDTIYF
TRBV7-9,few,NA,TRBJ2-5,TGTGCCAGCAGCTTAGTAGGGCCAGGGTTTCGTTACTTC,CASSLVGPGFRYF
TRBV12-3/TRBV12-4,NA,NA,TRBJ2-2,TGTGCCAGCAGTTTAGCCCTCACGGGACTGAACTTGAACACCGGGGAGCTGTTTTTT,CASSLALTGLNLNTGELFF
TRBV12-5,NA,NA,TRBJ2-2,TGTGCTAGTGGTTTGGTACAATATCTCACCGGGGAGCTGTTTTTT,CASGLVQYLTGELFF
TRBV7-2,many,NA,TRBJ1-3,TGTGCCAGCAGCTTGTCGGCGGCAGCTGGAAACACCATATATTTT,CASSLSAAAGNTIYF
TRBV2,many,NA,TRBJ2-3,TGTGCCAGCACCCCTTTGGGGACTAGCACAGATACGCAGTATTTT,CASTPLGTSTDTQYF
TRBV6-1,NA,TRBD2,TRBJ2-1,TGTGCCAGCAGTCGGGAGGGCCTCAATGAGCAGTTCTTC,CASSREGLNEQFF
TRBV19,NA,NA,TRBJ2-7,TGTGCCAGTAGTGTGACGGGGCGTTGGTACGAGCAGTACTTC,CASSVTGRWYEQYF
TRBV7-3,few,NA,TRBJ1-5,TGTGCCAGCAGCTTAATGACAAACTATAGCAATCAGCCCCAGCATTTT,CASSLMTNYSNQPQHF
TRBV7-2,many,NA,TRBJ2-1,TGTGCCAGCAGCCTCCCCCAACACGCCGTCAGCTCCTACAATGAGCAGTTCTTC,CASSLPQHAVSSYNEQFF
TRBV7-2,NA,NA,TRBJ2-5,TGTGCCAGCAGCAGAAGCAGGGGTAGGGGAGAGACCCAGTACTTC,CASSRSRGRGETQYF
TRBV7-9,many,NA,TRBJ2-7,TGTGCCAGCAGCTACGGGACCTTGGACGAGCAGTACTTC,CASSYGTLDEQYF